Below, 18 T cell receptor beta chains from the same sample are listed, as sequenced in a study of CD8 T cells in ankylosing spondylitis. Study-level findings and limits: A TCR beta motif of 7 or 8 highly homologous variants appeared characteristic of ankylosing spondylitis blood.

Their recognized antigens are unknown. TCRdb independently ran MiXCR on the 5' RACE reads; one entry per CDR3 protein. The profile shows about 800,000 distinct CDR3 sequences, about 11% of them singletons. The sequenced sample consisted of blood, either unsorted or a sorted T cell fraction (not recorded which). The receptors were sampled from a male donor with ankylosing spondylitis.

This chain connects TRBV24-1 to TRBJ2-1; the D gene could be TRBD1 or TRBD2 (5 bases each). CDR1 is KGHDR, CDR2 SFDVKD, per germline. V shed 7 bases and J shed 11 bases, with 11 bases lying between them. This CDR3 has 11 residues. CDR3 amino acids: CATRSGRKQFF. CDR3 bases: TGTGCCACCAGATCGGGACGGAAGCAGTTCTTC.

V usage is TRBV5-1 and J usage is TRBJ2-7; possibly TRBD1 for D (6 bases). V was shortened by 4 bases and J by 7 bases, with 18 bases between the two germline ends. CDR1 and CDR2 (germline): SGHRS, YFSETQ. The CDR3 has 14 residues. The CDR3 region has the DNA TGCGCCAGCAGCAGAGGGACATCCGAGGGAGAGCAGTACTTC. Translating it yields CASSRGTSEGEQYF.

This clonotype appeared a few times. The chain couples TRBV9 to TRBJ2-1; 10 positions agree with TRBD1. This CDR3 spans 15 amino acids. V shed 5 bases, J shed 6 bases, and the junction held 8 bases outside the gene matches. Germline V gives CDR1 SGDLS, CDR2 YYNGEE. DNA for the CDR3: TGTGCCAGCAGTGCCCGGGACAGGGGACCCAATGAGCAGTTCTTC. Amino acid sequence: CASSARDRGPNEQFF.

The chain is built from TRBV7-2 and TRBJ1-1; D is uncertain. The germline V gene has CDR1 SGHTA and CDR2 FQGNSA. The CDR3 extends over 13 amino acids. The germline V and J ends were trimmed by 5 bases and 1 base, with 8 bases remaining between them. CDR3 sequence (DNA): TGTGCCAGCAGCCCCTTCTCGAACACTGAAGCTTTCTTT. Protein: CASSPFSNTEAFF.

Here the CDR3 DNA reads TGCGCCAGCAGTGAGTCTTTAGGGGGCCGAGAGACCCAGTACTTC. The encoded protein is CASSESLGGRETQYF. The rearrangement links TRBV10-1 to TRBJ2-5; the match to TRBD1 covers 7 bases. Germline lookup yields CDR1 WNHNN and CDR2 SYGVQD (reference sequence). The CDR3 spans 15 residues. V gave up 0 bases and J gave up 4 bases; unmatched junction bases: 5.

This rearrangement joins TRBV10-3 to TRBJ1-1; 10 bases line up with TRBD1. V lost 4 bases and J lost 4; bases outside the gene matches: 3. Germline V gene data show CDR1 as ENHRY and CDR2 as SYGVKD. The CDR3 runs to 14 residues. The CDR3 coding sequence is TGTGCCATCAGTGGTGACAGGGGGCTCACTGAAGCTTTCTTT. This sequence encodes CAISGDRGLTEAFF.

The CDR3 DNA reads TGCAGTGCTAGGAGTCTTTGGTTAGCGGGAGATCCAGATACGCAGTATTTT. This codes for CSARSLWLAGDPDTQYF. The chain recombines TRBV20-1 with TRBJ2-3, with 9 bases fitting TRBD2. The CDR3 extends over 17 amino acids. CDR1 and CDR2 from the germline V gene are DFQATT and SNEGSKA (reference sequence). With 3 bases clipped from V and 4 bases from J, the junction kept 14 bases outside the gene matches.

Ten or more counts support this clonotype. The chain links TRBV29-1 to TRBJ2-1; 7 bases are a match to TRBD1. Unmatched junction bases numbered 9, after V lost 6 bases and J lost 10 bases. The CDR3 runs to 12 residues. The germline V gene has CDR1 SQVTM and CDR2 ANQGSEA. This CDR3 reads CSVMTGSSEQFF. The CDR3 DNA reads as TGCAGCGTCATGACAGGGAGTAGCGAGCAGTTCTTC.

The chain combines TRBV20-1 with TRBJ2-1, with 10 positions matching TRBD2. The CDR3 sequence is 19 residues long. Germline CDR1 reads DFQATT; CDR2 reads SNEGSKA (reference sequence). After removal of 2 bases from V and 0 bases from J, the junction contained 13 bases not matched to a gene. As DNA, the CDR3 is TGCAGTGCTAGAACGGCCGGGCTAGCGGGGGCACTCTCCTACAATGAGCAGTTCTTC. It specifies CSARTAGLAGALSYNEQFF.

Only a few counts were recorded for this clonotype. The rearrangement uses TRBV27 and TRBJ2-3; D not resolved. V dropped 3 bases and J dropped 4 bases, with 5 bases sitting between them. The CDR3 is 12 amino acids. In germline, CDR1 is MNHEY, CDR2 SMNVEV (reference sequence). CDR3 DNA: TGTGCCAGCAGTTTCACGGCAGATACGCAGTATTTT. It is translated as CASSFTADTQYF.

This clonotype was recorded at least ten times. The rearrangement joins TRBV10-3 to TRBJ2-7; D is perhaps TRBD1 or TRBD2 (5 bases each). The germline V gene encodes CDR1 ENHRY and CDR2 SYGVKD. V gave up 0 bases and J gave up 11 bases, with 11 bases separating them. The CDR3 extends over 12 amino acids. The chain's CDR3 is CAISESGTAEYF. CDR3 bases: TGTGCCATCAGTGAGTCGGGGACCGCGGAGTACTTC.

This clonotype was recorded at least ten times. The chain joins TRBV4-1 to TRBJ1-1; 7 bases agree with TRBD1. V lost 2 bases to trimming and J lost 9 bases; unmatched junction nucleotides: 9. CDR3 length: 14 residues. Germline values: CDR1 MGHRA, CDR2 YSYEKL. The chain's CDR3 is CASSQSARDRQAFF. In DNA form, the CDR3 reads TGCGCCAGCAGCCAATCGGCCCGGGACAGACAAGCTTTCTTT.

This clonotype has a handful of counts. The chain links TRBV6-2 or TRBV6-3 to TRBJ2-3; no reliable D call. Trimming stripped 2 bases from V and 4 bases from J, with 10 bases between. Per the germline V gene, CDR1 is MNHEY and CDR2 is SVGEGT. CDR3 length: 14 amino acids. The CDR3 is CASSYRIASDTQYF. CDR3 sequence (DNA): TGTGCCAGCAGTTACAGGATAGCTTCAGATACGCAGTATTTT.

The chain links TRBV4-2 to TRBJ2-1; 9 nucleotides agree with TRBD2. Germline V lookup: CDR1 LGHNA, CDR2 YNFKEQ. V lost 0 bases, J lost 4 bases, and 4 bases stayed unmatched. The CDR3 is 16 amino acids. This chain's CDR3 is CASSQEGTSLYNEQFF. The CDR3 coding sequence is TGTGCCAGCAGCCAAGAAGGGACTAGCTTGTACAATGAGCAGTTCTTC.

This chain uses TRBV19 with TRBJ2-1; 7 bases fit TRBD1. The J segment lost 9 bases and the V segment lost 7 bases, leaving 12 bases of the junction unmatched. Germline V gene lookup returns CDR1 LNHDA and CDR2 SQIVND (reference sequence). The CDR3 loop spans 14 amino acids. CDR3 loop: CASNARGRPGEQFF. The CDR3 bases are TGTGCCAGTAACGCCAGGGGGAGACCCGGTGAGCAGTTCTTC.

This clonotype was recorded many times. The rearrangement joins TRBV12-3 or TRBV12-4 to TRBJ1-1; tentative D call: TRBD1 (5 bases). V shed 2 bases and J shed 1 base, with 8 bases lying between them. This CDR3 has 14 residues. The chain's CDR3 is CASSLTQGNTEAFF. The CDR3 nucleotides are TGTGCCAGCAGTTTAACCCAGGGGAACACTGAAGCTTTCTTT.

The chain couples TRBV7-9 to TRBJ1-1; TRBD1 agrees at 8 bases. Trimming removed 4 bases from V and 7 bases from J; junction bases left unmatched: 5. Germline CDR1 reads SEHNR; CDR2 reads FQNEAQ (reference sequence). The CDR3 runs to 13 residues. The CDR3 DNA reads TGTGCCAGCAGCTATACCACAGGGGGTGAAGCTTTCTTT. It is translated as CASSYTTGGEAFF.

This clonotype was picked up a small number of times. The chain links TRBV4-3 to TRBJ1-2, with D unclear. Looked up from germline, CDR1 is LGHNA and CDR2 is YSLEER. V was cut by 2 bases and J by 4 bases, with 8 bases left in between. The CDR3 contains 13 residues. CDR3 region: CASSQKGVYGYTF. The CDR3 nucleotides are TGCGCCAGCAGCCAAAAAGGCGTCTATGGCTACACCTTC.